These 20 T cell receptor beta chains came from one sample sequenced in a study of T cell responses to AZD1222 COVID-19 vaccine. Sequencing was performed with immunoSEQ multiplex PCR; in TCRdb, only in-frame clones are kept and a portion is missing. The profile shows 75,000 to 85,000 clones, about nine tenths of them singletons. This sample comprised peripheral blood, obtained on day 0 of AZD1222 vaccination. These TCRs come from an adult in good health.

The chain uses TRBV9 and TRBJ1-1, with no clear D. Trimming took off 1 base at V and 1 base at J, with 11 bases between the two ends. The CDR3 runs 15 residues. The germline CDR1 and CDR2 sequences are SGDLS and YYNGEE. CDR3 amino acids: CASSVTDDTNTEAFF. The CDR3 DNA is TGTGCCAGCAGCGTAACCGACGACACGAACACTGAAGCTTTCTTT.

The rearrangement joins TRBV6-2 or TRBV6-3 to TRBJ2-1; possible D gene TRBD1, 5 bases. The germline gives CDR1 MNHEY, CDR2 SVGEGT. This CDR3 comprises 15 residues. With 6 bases removed from V and 5 bases from J, the gap between germline ends came to 17 bases. The CDR3 protein is CASSLARAPNNEQFF. The CDR3 DNA reads TGTGCCAGCAGCCTCGCCAGGGCGCCTAACAATGAGCAGTTCTTC.

This clone was counted once. The rearrangement uses TRBV7-8 and TRBJ2-7, with TRBD1 matching 7 bases. V dropped 5 bases and J dropped 7; count of bases not matched to a gene: 11. This CDR3 spans 14 amino acids. The germline V gene has CDR1 SGHVS and CDR2 FQNEAQ. This CDR3 reads CASSNRGKEPEQYF. The CDR3 DNA reads as TGTGCCAGCAGCAACAGGGGTAAGGAGCCTGAGCAGTACTTC.

This chain links TRBV19 with TRBJ2-2, with D possibly TRBD2 on 6 matching bases. Germline loops: CDR1 LNHDA, CDR2 SQIVND (reference sequence). Trimming removed 3 bases at V and 3 bases at J, with 11 bases between. This CDR3 has 15 residues. The CDR3 DNA reads TGTGCCAGTAGTATCCGGGGCGGGGACACCGGGGAGCTGTTTTTT. Its protein is CASSIRGGDTGELFF.

This chain uses TRBV4-1 with TRBJ1-3, with a weak D call TRBD1 (6 bases). Trimming stripped 1 base from V and 1 base from J, with 14 bases between. This CDR3 has 17 amino acids. The V gene's germline CDR1 is MGHRA and CDR2 YSYEKL. This CDR3 is CASSQVTTGISGNTIYF. The CDR3 DNA follows: TGCGCCAGCAGCCAAGTTACTACAGGGATATCTGGAAACACCATATATTTT.

This chain links TRBV19 with TRBJ1-5; D might be TRBD1 (5 bases). V was clipped by 3 bases and J by 3 bases, with 9 bases between them. Germline CDR1 is LNHDA and CDR2 is SQIVND (reference sequence). The CDR3 has 14 residues. CDR3 residues: CASSIETVNQPQHF. The CDR3 region has the DNA TGTGCCAGTAGTATTGAGACAGTCAATCAGCCCCAGCATTTT. Combining the CDR3 with reference TRBV19 and TRBJ1-5 gives the whole variable domain DGGITQSPKYLFRKEGQNVTLSCEQNLNHDAMYWYRQDPGQGLRLIYYSQIVNDFQKGDIAEGYSVSREKKESFPLTVTSAQKNPTAFYLCASSIETVNQPQHFGDGTRLSIL.

V and J are TRBV7-8 and TRBJ2-3; TRBD2 might be the D (6 bases). CDR1 is SGHVS, CDR2 FQNEAQ, per germline. V was clipped by 3 bases and J by 2 bases, with 15 bases between them. This CDR3 is built from 16 residues. CDR3 protein: CASSFPPRGITDTQYF. In DNA, the CDR3 is TGTGCCAGCAGCTTCCCGCCCCGGGGGATCACAGATACGCAGTATTTT.

The chain combines TRBV6-5 with TRBJ2-1; D might be TRBD1 (5 bases). CDR3 size: 16 residues. V lost 2 bases and J 2 bases, leaving 13 bases between the germline ends. Germline V gives CDR1 MNHEY, CDR2 SVGAGI. Here the CDR3 reads CASSYRTPSTYNEQFF. CDR3 DNA sequence: TGTGCCAGCAGTTACCGGACACCTAGTACCTACAATGAGCAGTTCTTC.

Only one count was recorded for this clone. The same CDR3 is also encoded by other DNA sequences in this sample. The chain carries TRBV7-2 and TRBJ2-5; unclear D gene. V was clipped by 3 bases and J by 5 bases, with 7 bases between them. The CDR3 consists of 12 residues. Germline CDR1 SGHTA, CDR2 FQGNSA. The CDR3 here is CASSFLGETQYF. CDR3 in DNA: TGTGCCAGCAGCTTCCTAGGTGAGACCCAGTACTTC.

The V and J genes are TRBV6-2 or TRBV6-3 and TRBJ1-2; D gene uncertain. V was trimmed by 5 bases and J by 8 bases, leaving 9 bases between them. The CDR3 is 11 amino acids. In germline, CDR1 is MNHEY, CDR2 SVGEGT. Here the CDR3 DNA reads TGTGCCAGCAGTGAGGGCTGGGGCTACACCTTC. Translating gives CASSEGWGYTF.

The rearrangement joins TRBV24-1 to TRBJ2-3, with D unresolved. Per germline, CDR1 KGHDR and CDR2 SFDVKD. This CDR3 is 13 amino acids long. V lost 4 bases and J lost 0, with 4 bases in between. The CDR3 is CATSEGSTDTQYF. The DNA of the CDR3 is TGTGCCACCAGTGAGGGTAGCACAGATACGCAGTATTTT.

This clone was observed a single time. V usage is TRBV4-3 and J usage is TRBJ2-3; no clear D gene. V was clipped by 3 bases and J by 2 bases, with 12 bases between them. The germline gives CDR1 LGHNA, CDR2 YSLEER. CDR3 size: 15 residues. The CDR3 loop is CASSQTDPTTDTQYF. CDR3 sequence (DNA): TGCGCCAGCAGCCAGACTGACCCGACCACAGATACGCAGTATTTT.

The table lists this clone with a count of one. This chain uses TRBV25-1 with TRBJ2-2; D might be TRBD1 (5 bases). The CDR3 spans 16 residues. The ends were cut back, 4 bases at V and 2 bases at J, with 14 bases in the middle. Germline V lookup: CDR1 MGHDK, CDR2 SYGVNS. CDR3: CASSAGYMENTGELFF. In DNA form, the CDR3 reads TGTGCCAGCAGTGCAGGGTACATGGAAAACACCGGGGAGCTGTTTTTT.

The chain joins TRBV5-1 to TRBJ2-1; perhaps D is TRBD1 or TRBD2 (6 bases each). V was pared by 5 bases and J by 2 bases, with 17 bases between. Germline-derived CDR1 and CDR2 are SGHRS and YFSETQ. The CDR3 loop spans 16 amino acids. In nucleotides, the CDR3 is TGCGCCAGCAGTCCGGGAGACAGGCCAACCTACAATGAGCAGTTCTTC. Protein sequence: CASSPGDRPTYNEQFF.

The chain recombines TRBV19 with TRBJ2-7; weak D call: TRBD2 (6 bases). Trimming shortened V by 8 bases and J by 0 bases, and 14 bases separated the two germline ends. There are 14 residues in the CDR3. Germline lookup yields CDR1 LNHDA and CDR2 SQIVND (reference sequence). In DNA form, the CDR3 reads TGTGCCAGTGGGAGCGGGTCCCGCTCCTACGAGCAGTACTTC. It codes for CASGSGSRSYEQYF.

The V and J genes are TRBV27 and TRBJ2-3, with 11 bases aligning to TRBD2. This CDR3 spans 15 amino acids. V lost 4 bases and J lost 5; bases outside the gene matches: 5. Germline CDR1 reads MNHEY; CDR2 reads SMNVEV (reference sequence). CDR3 DNA sequence: TGTGCCAGCAGTTCTTTAGCGGGAGGGCAAGATACGCAGTATTTT. It is translated as CASSSLAGGQDTQYF.

V is TRBV16 and J is TRBJ1-5; 9 bases are shared with TRBD1. The CDR3 is 15 residues long. V lost 4 bases to trimming and J lost 5 bases; unmatched junction nucleotides: 6. From germline, CDR1 is KGHSY and CDR2 FQNENV. This CDR3 reads CASSRKGQGDQPQHF. DNA of the CDR3: TGTGCCAGCAGCCGGAAGGGACAGGGTGATCAGCCCCAGCATTTT. Filled out from reference TRBV16 and TRBJ1-5, the complete variable domain reads GEEVAQTPKHLVRGEGQKAKLYCAPIKGHSYVFWYQQVLKNEFKFLISFQNENVFDETGMPKERFSAKCLPNSPCSLEIQATKLEDSAVYFCASSRKGQGDQPQHFGDGTRLSIL.

The gene calls are TRBV5-5 and TRBJ2-7; 9 bases map to TRBD2. The CDR3 loop spans 17 amino acids. Germline values: CDR1 SGHKS, CDR2 YYEKEE (reference sequence). Trimming took 0 bases from V and 3 from J; bases not matched to a gene: 10. CDR3: CASSLEASGIRDYEQYF. CDR3 bases: TGTGCCAGCAGCTTGGAGGCTAGCGGGATAAGGGACTACGAGCAGTACTTC.

This clone showed up just a few times. V is TRBV4-2 and J is TRBJ2-2, with no clear D. The CDR3 sequence is 13 residues long. The V end lost 3 bases, the J end lost 4 bases, and 6 bases lay between the germline ends. Germline values: CDR1 LGHNA, CDR2 YNFKEQ. The CDR3 DNA reads TGTGCCAGCAGCCACCCAGGCACCGGGGAGCTGTTTTTT. This sequence encodes CASSHPGTGELFF.

V usage is TRBV4-1 and J usage is TRBJ1-3; D remains ambiguous. The V gene lost 3 bases and the J gene lost 4 bases, with 13 bases spanning the gap. CDR1 is MGHRA, CDR2 YSYEKL, per germline. The CDR3 is 15 residues long. The CDR3 here is CASSHPIGQGNTIYF. The CDR3, as DNA: TGCGCCAGCAGCCACCCTATAGGGCAGGGAAACACCATATATTTT.